What follows are 11 T cell receptor beta chains derived from one specimen sequenced in a study of lung T cells in sarcoidosis with Löfgren's syndrome. TCRdb ran MiXCR on the reads and lists one entry per CDR3 protein. The sample has 15,000 to 25,000 distinct CDR3 sequences, less than 25% seen once. The source material was CD4+ T cells from PBMCs. These receptors were collected from a human donor with sarcoidosis (Löfgren's syndrome or another form), or a control subject (not recorded which).

About this clonotype: This sequence may be a read error, since a much larger clone differs from it by one base. The gene calls are TRBV12-3 or TRBV12-4 and TRBJ2-1; D is unclear. With 6 bases removed from V and 0 bases from J, the gap between germline ends came to 9 bases. The CDR3 consists of 14 residues. DNA for the CDR3: TGTGCCAGCAGAAGGGCTGGCTCCTACAATGAGCAGTTCTTC. Residues: CASRRAGSYNEQFF.

This clonotype rates as medium-sized (0.01 to 0.1%). Written as DNA, the CDR3 is TGTGCCAGCAGAAGAACAGGAAACTACGAGCAGTACTTC. It translates to CASRRTGNYEQYF. The chain links TRBV6-1 to TRBJ2-7, with TRBD1 as a possible D gene (5 bases). Germline values: CDR1 MNHNS, CDR2 SASEGT. V lost 6 bases, J lost 3 bases, and 12 bases lay in between. The CDR3 spans 13 residues.

In its sample, this clonotype was seen many times. This chain connects TRBV7-2 to TRBJ2-1; TRBD1 matches at 7 bases. This CDR3 region has 14 residues. V trimming: 10 bases; J trimming: 6 bases; junction bases outside the gene matches: 12. The germline CDR1 and CDR2 sequences are SGHTA and FQGNSA. As DNA, the CDR3 is TGTGCCACCAAAGGACAGGTTAGCTTCAATGAGCAGTTCTTC. Its protein is CATKGQVSFNEQFF.

This clonotype was found many times. The V and J genes are TRBV12-3 or TRBV12-4 and TRBJ1-5; 7 bases align to TRBD1. The CDR3 runs to 14 residues. The V segment lost 5 bases and the J segment 8 bases; nucleotides outside the gene matches: 9. This CDR3 reads CASSRQGWNEPQHF. In DNA, the CDR3 is TGTGCCAGCAGTCGACAGGGTTGGAACGAGCCCCAGCATTTT.

This clonotype was counted at least ten times. The chain joins TRBV5-1 to TRBJ1-4; D ambiguous. The CDR3 extends over 15 amino acids. CDR1 is SGHRS and CDR2 is YFSETQ in the germline V gene. The ends were cut back, 0 bases at V and 4 bases at J, with 10 bases in the middle. CDR3 DNA: TGCGCCAGCAGCTTGGGTCCGACCGATAATGAAAAACTGTTTTTT. Translated, it gives CASSLGPTDNEKLFF.

Note on this clonotype: This may be a read error: a much more frequent sequence differs by one nucleotide. The genes are TRBV10-3 and TRBJ1-5; no firm D call. The CDR3 covers 13 residues. Trimming shortened V by 4 bases and J by 1 base, and 5 bases separated the two germline ends. Germline assignment: CDR1 ENHRY and CDR2 SYGVKD. DNA for the CDR3: TGTGCCATCAGTGGTCAAAGCAATCAGCCCCAGCATTTT. Translated, it gives CAISGQSNQPQHF.

Many counts were recorded for this clonotype. The V call is TRBV11-2, the J call TRBJ1-6, with 8 nucleotides matching TRBD1. This CDR3 has 14 amino acids. CDR1 is SGHAT and CDR2 is FQNNGV in the germline V gene. V shed 10 bases and J 7 bases; nucleotides not matched to a gene: 9. CDR3 sequence reads: CATNFGDRNSPLHF. CDR3 nucleotides: TGTGCCACAAATTTTGGGGACAGGAATTCACCCCTCCACTTT.

Concerning this clonotype: A read error may be the cause here, since a much bigger clone is one base away. The chain combines TRBV3-1 with TRBJ1-1; D ambiguous. Germline assignment: CDR1 LGHDT and CDR2 YNNKEL (reference sequence). This CDR3 contains 17 residues. Trimming removed 0 bases at V and 2 bases at J, with 16 bases between. In DNA, the CDR3 is TGTGCCAGCAGCCAAGATAGAAGATTCAGGAGAAACACTGAAGCTTTCTTT. Its translation: CASSQDRRFRRNTEAFF.

This clonotype was counted at least ten times. The genes are TRBV20-1 and TRBJ2-7; 14 bases agree with TRBD2. V was clipped by 1 base and J by 3 bases; unmatched bases: 5. This CDR3 has 16 residues. Germline loops: CDR1 DFQATT, CDR2 SNEGSKA (reference sequence). The CDR3 DNA follows: TGCAGTGCTAGAGGTGGGACTAGCGGGAGCTACTACGAGCAGTACTTC. Protein product: CSARGGTSGSYYEQYF.

This clonotype is medium-sized within its sample. The chain combines TRBV6-1 with TRBJ2-7; TRBD2 agrees at 11 bases. V lost 6 bases and J lost 7; bases outside the gene matches: 8. Germline-derived CDR1 and CDR2 are MNHNS and SASEGT. The CDR3 totals 14 residues. CDR3: CASSLLAGGGEQYF. The CDR3 DNA reads TGTGCCAGCAGCCTCCTAGCGGGAGGAGGAGAGCAGTACTTC.

V usage is TRBV5-1 and J usage is TRBJ2-7, with D tentatively TRBD2 (5 bases). With 2 bases removed from V and 9 bases from J, the gap between germline ends came to 21 bases. The CDR3 is made up of 15 amino acids. Germline CDR1 reads SGHRS; CDR2 reads YFSETQ. DNA of the CDR3: TGCGCCAGCAGCTTAACCCTGGAGAGTATCGGAGGGCAGTACTTC. Its translation: CASSLTLESIGGQYF.